This TCR beta chain was captured by sequencing in a study of neurological immune-mediated disorders. TCRdb redid the calling of the 5' RACE reads with MiXCR, one entry per CDR3 protein. The table shows about 71,000 distinct CDR3 sequences, with 3.4% occurring only once. Many counts were recorded for this clonotype. Material for sequencing was PBMCs. The clonotype comes from a man aged 40-50 years with multiple sclerosis.

CDR3 sequence: CASRRLGNEQFF. For the CDR3, the DNA is TGTGCCAGCAGACGCTTGGGCAATGAGCAGTTCTTC. The V call is TRBV3-1, the J call TRBJ2-1; D is unresolved. This CDR3 comprises 12 residues. Germline CDR1 is LGHDT and CDR2 is YNNKEL (reference sequence). V lost 6 bases and J 6 bases, leaving 9 bases between the germline ends.